This is a list of T cell receptor beta chains from one sample in a study of blood T cell repertoires in COVID-19. The method was immunoSEQ multiplex PCR; TCRdb's version includes in-frame clones alone and lacks a portion of them. The sample shows more than 15,000 clones, 81% of them seen only once. Sequenced material: peripheral blood. Source of these receptors: a man between 35 and 55 years old with active or convalescent COVID-19. The CDR3 runs from the conserved cysteine through the conserved F or W. A D gene is named only where the DNA matches it firmly. Size tells how often a clone was seen (once, few, many) or the class of an expanded clone, and some rows leave it out.

d_gene	v_gene	abundance	j_gene	CDR3nt	CDR3aa
.	TRBV6-2/TRBV6-3	.	TRBJ1-5	TGTGCCAGCAGCCCCAGGATGGATCAGCCCCAGCATTTT	CASSPRMDQPQHF
TRBD1	TRBV6-1	.	TRBJ1-5	TGTGCCAGCAGTGAATACGGGACAGTGGGCAATCAGCCCCAGCATTTT	CASSEYGTVGNQPQHF
.	TRBV2	.	TRBJ2-7	TGTGCCAGCAGCCAGGAAAGTCGTCACGAGCAGTACTTC	CASSQESRHEQYF
.	TRBV27	few	TRBJ2-3	TGTGCCAGCAGTTTATCGTGGGCCGGCACAGATACGCAGTATTTT	CASSLSWAGTDTQYF
TRBD1	TRBV6-2/TRBV6-3	.	TRBJ2-3	TGTGCCAGCAGTTACGAGGGGGCTGGGTTCACAGATACGCAGTATTTT	CASSYEGAGFTDTQYF
TRBD2	TRBV11-3	.	TRBJ2-5	TGTGCCAGCAGCTCCGGGACTAGCGGGGGCCCCGAGACCCAGTACTTC	CASSSGTSGGPETQYF
.	TRBV6-2/TRBV6-3	.	TRBJ1-6	TGTGCCAGCAGTTTGTTCCAGGGTCCCCTCCACTTT	CASSLFQGPLHF
.	TRBV27	few	TRBJ1-1	TGTGCCAGCAGTTCTCGGGATTGGGTTGGGACTGAAGCTTTCTTT	CASSSRDWVGTEAFF
TRBD1	TRBV9	.	TRBJ1-1	TGTGCCAGCAGCGGGGGACAGACGAACACTGAAGCTTTCTTT	CASSGGQTNTEAFF
.	TRBV4-1	.	TRBJ2-7	TGCGCCAGCAGCCGGATGGTCGGGGTTCAAGGCGAGCAGTACTTC	CASSRMVGVQGEQYF
.	TRBV25-1	.	TRBJ2-3	TGTGCCAGCAGCGCTACCACAGGTGGCAGGACAGATACGCAGTATTTT	CASSATTGGRTDTQYF
.	TRBV5-6	.	TRBJ1-6	TGTGCCAGCAGCTTGTCGGTCCGCTCCTTGAGTAATTCACCCCTCCACTTT	CASSLSVRSLSNSPLHF
.	TRBV9	.	TRBJ2-3	TGTGCCAGCAGCCCCCGGGGAACTAGCACAGATACGCAGTATTTT	CASSPRGTSTDTQYF
.	TRBV7-9	.	TRBJ2-7	TGTGCCAGCAGCTCGGACACCTCCTACGAGCAGTACTTC	CASSSDTSYEQYF
TRBD1	TRBV6-1	.	TRBJ1-5	TGTGCCAGCAGTGATCCCGGGACAGGGACCAATCAGCCCCAGCATTTT	CASSDPGTGTNQPQHF
.	TRBV21-1	.	TRBJ1-3	TGTGCCAGCAGCCCTCTCGACAGGGGGATAAAATTTCACTCTGGAAACACCATATATTTT	CASSPLDRGIKFHSGNTIYF